The sequence of this T cell receptor beta chain was determined in a study of T cells in Graves' hyperthyroidism and ophthalmopathy. This clonotype occurred many times. V trimming: 5 bases; J trimming: 2 bases; junction bases outside the gene matches: 4. In germline, CDR1 is MDHEN, CDR2 SYDVKM. The CDR3 runs 14 residues. Amplification yielded TCR beta CDR3 regions, with RNA transcripts as the source. HTBI primers were used for first-round RT-PCR of the TCR CDR3. MiXCR was run by TCRdb on the multiplex PCR reads, yielding one entry per CDR3 protein. The repertoire consists of approximately 530,000 distinct CDR3 sequences, with about 20% occurring once and the leading ten covering roughly 44%.

The receptor was isolated from a man between 35 and 55 years old with Graves' ophthalmopathy. The chain combines TRBV28 with TRBJ2-3, with 7 bases lining up with TRBD1. The sequencing input was blood. CDR3 DNA: TGTGCCAGCAGTAAAGGGGGCTACACAGATACGCAGTATTTT. This sequence encodes CASSKGGYTDTQYF.